The 18 T cell receptor beta chains listed next were all sequenced from one sample in a study of Ad26.COV2.S vaccination and SARS-CoV-2 variants. Noted treatment: roughly 19 received Ad26.COV2.S at low or high dose, single or two shots; 5 received placebo; per-sample allocation not given. The samples were gathered on day 63 after the first injection of vaccine or placebo. TCRdb's table, derived via immunoSEQ multiplex PCR, lists solely in-frame clones and lacks some. The sample includes hundreds of thousands of clones, about 87% of them seen just once. The input for sequencing was peripheral blood, taken in a trial of Ad26.COV2.S vaccine versus placebo. The receptors stem from a person between 18 and 65 years old who received the Ad26.COV2.S COVID-19 vaccine or a placebo.

This chain uses TRBV11-2 with TRBJ2-5; 9 bases match TRBD1. This CDR3 comprises 14 residues. CDR1 and CDR2 (germline): SGHAT, FQNNGV. With V trimmed by 3 bases and J by 4 bases, 3 bases remained unmatched. The CDR3 protein is CASSFRTGVETQYF. The DNA of the CDR3 is TGTGCCAGCAGCTTCCGGACAGGGGTAGAGACCCAGTACTTC.

This chain joins TRBV27 and TRBJ2-4; TRBD1 is a possible D gene (7 bases). This CDR3 has 15 amino acids. Per germline, CDR1 MNHEY and CDR2 SMNVEV (reference sequence). Trimming took 3 bases from V and 1 from J, leaving 10 bases between them. CDR3 residues: CASSLEGAAKNIQYF. CDR3 in DNA: TGTGCCAGCAGTTTGGAGGGGGCTGCCAAAAACATTCAGTACTTC.

J is TRBJ2-4 and V is TRBV19; D is unresolved. The CDR3 spans 19 residues. The germline V gene encodes CDR1 LNHDA and CDR2 SQIVND (reference sequence). V gave up 1 base and J gave up 2 bases, with 21 bases separating them. The CDR3 sequence: CASSIAPSQTLGSKNIQYF. The CDR3 coding sequence is TGTGCCAGTAGTATAGCCCCTTCGCAGACTTTGGGTTCCAAAAACATTCAGTACTTC.

This sequence joins TRBV12-5 and TRBJ2-7; the D is unclear. Trimming removed 1 base at V and 1 base at J, with 5 bases between. The CDR3 extends over 13 amino acids. The germline gives CDR1 LGHNT, CDR2 FRNRAP. CDR3 in amino acids: CASGLGQSYEQYF. The CDR3 DNA reads TGTGCTAGTGGTTTGGGGCAGTCCTACGAGCAGTACTTC.

This clone came up a few times. V is TRBV5-5 and J is TRBJ2-7; D gene uncertain. The germline gives CDR1 SGHKS, CDR2 YYEKEE (reference sequence). The CDR3 sequence is 15 residues long. Trimming cost V 2 bases and J 4 bases, with 16 bases left between them. In DNA form, the CDR3 reads TGTGCCAGCAGCTTCGAATTAGTGGGATTGTACGAGCAGTACTTC. Its protein is CASSFELVGLYEQYF.

The chain links TRBV3-1 (or the pseudogene TRBV3-2) to TRBJ2-1; D gene unclear. CDR1 and CDR2 from the germline V gene are LGHDT and YNNKEL (reference sequence). Trimming removed 0 bases from V and 1 base from J, with 13 bases in between. CDR3 length: 17 residues. This chain's CDR3 is CASSQDRQWDSYNEQFF. The CDR3 bases are TGTGCCAGCAGCCAAGATCGGCAGTGGGATTCCTACAATGAGCAGTTCTTC.

This clone was observed a single time. The genes are TRBV5-1 and TRBJ1-2, with 10 bases matching TRBD1. The V and J ends lost 6 bases and 8 bases, in that order; junction bases with no gene match: 4. The CDR3 loop spans 12 amino acids. Germline lookup yields CDR1 SGHRS and CDR2 YFSETQ. The CDR3 bases are TGCGCCAGCAACGGACAGGGGGGCGGCTACACCTTC. It encodes CASNGQGGGYTF.

The chain combines TRBV29-1 with TRBJ2-1, with TRBD2 identical over 8 bases. V lost 1 base, J lost 10 bases, and 6 bases stayed unmatched. Germline V gene lookup returns CDR1 SQVTM and CDR2 ANQGSEA. The CDR3 is 13 residues long. CDR3 loop: CSVEVLAGGEQFF. CDR3 nucleotides: TGCAGCGTTGAAGTGCTAGCGGGCGGGGAGCAGTTCTTC.

The chain employs TRBV15 and TRBJ2-7; possible D gene TRBD2, 5 bases. Trimming removed 5 bases at V and 4 bases at J, with 12 bases between. Germline CDR1 reads LNHNV; CDR2 reads YYDKDF (reference sequence). The CDR3 consists of 13 residues. Here the CDR3 reads CATSRERVYEQYF. Here the CDR3 DNA reads TGTGCCACCAGCCGGGAACGGGTTTACGAGCAGTACTTC.

The count of this clone is one. The chain employs TRBV5-4 and TRBJ1-4; D uncertain. The CDR3 is made up of 15 amino acids. Germline-derived CDR1 and CDR2 are SGHNT and YYREEE (reference sequence). The V gene lost 5 bases and the J gene lost 3 bases, with 14 bases spanning the gap. The CDR3 spells CASSRSVGANEKLFF. CDR3 DNA: TGTGCCAGCAGTCGGTCAGTAGGCGCTAATGAAAAACTGTTTTTT.

This sequence joins TRBV5-1 and TRBJ1-6; a weak D match, TRBD1 (5 bases). Trimming took off 4 bases at V and 9 bases at J, with 14 bases between the two ends. CDR1 SGHRS and CDR2 YFSETQ come from the germline V gene. The CDR3 is 14 residues long. The CDR3: CASSGGTDRSPLHF. For the CDR3, the DNA is TGCGCCAGCAGCGGAGGGACGGATCGTTCACCCCTCCACTTT.

The CDR3 loop is CASAKTGVGGYTF. The DNA of the CDR3 is TGTGCCAGCGCCAAAACAGGGGTTGGTGGCTACACCTTC. The chain employs TRBV6-5 and TRBJ1-2; 7 bases agree with TRBD1. Germline values: CDR1 MNHEY, CDR2 SVGAGI. J gave up 7 bases and V 8 bases, and 10 bases lay outside the gene matches. This CDR3 has 13 amino acids.

V and J are TRBV7-6 and TRBJ2-1, with D perhaps matching TRBD1 (6 bases). CDR3 length: 13 amino acids. Per the germline V gene, CDR1 is SGHVS and CDR2 is FNYEAQ. The V and J ends lost 9 bases and 2 bases respectively, with 11 bases between them. The CDR3 nucleotides are TGTGCCAGACAGGGCCCCCCCTACAATGAGCAGTTCTTC. Its translation: CARQGPPYNEQFF.

The chain links TRBV28 to TRBJ2-7, with 9 bases that match TRBD1. CDR1 is MDHEN, CDR2 SYDVKM, per germline. This CDR3 has 15 residues. J lost 7 bases, V lost 4 bases, and 11 bases had no gene match. The CDR3 DNA is TGTGCCAGCAGTTCGTCCGGGACAGGGCCTTGGGAGCAGTACTTC. Protein: CASSSSGTGPWEQYF.

The V and J genes are TRBV7-2 and TRBJ2-1; the match to TRBD2 covers 9 bases. The germline V gene has CDR1 SGHTA and CDR2 FQGNSA. The CDR3 spans 19 residues. V was clipped by 5 bases and J by 7 bases; unmatched bases: 21. The CDR3, as DNA: TGTGCCAGCAGCCCAGCGGGGCGGGGGGGAACGTTAGTGAGGAATGAGCAGTTCTTC. It translates to CASSPAGRGGTLVRNEQFF.

The rearrangement links TRBV28 to TRBJ2-1, with TRBD2 identical over 9 bases. The CDR3 is made up of 16 amino acids. CDR1 and CDR2 from the germline V gene are MDHEN and SYDVKM. Germline trimming cut 7 bases from V and 6 bases from J; bases unmatched to any gene: 13. As DNA, the CDR3 is TGTGCCAGCACTAACTACCGTGCTAGCGGGGTCAATGAGCAGTTCTTC. Encoded protein: CASTNYRASGVNEQFF.

In this sample, this clone turned up a few times. V and J are TRBV5-1 and TRBJ2-7, with 10 bases that match TRBD2. This CDR3 has 14 residues. CDR1 and CDR2 from the germline V gene are SGHRS and YFSETQ. Trimming took 3 bases from V and 8 from J; bases not matched to a gene: 8. CDR3 protein: CASSSASGSRQQYF. CDR3 bases: TGCGCCAGCAGCTCCGCTAGCGGGAGTCGGCAGCAGTACTTC.

The rearrangement joins TRBV7-6 to TRBJ1-1, with TRBD1 identical over 8 bases. CDR3 length equals 14 residues. J gave up 1 base and V 4 bases, and 2 bases lay outside the gene matches. CDR1 and CDR2 from the germline V gene are SGHVS and FNYEAQ. The CDR3 reads CASSSQGANTEAFF. CDR3 DNA sequence: TGTGCCAGCAGCTCCCAGGGGGCGAACACTGAAGCTTTCTTT.